Included here is one T cell receptor (beta chain) sequence, with context. The antigen remains undetermined. V shed 5 bases and J shed 4 bases, with 15 bases lying between them. CDR3 length: 15 residues. The germline V gene encodes CDR1 SGHTA and CDR2 FQGNSA. Using immunoSEQ multiplex PCR, the repertoire was profiled, and TCRdb retains in-frame clones only, with some absent. The data contain 350,000 to 400,000 clones, about nine tenths of them singletons. This sample is drawn from a study of Ad26.COV2.S vaccination and SARS-CoV-2 variants. Across the whole study: Recipients of Ad26.COV2.S got it intramuscularly, once or twice 56 days apart. Overall study findings and caveats: Responses of T cells in total may have been underestimated by the TCR breadth and depth analyses. Vaccine and placebo recipients had similar non-spike TCR breadth.

Specified treatment: roughly 18 received Ad26.COV2.S at low or high dose, single or two shots; about 5 received placebo; per-sample allocation not given. All samples were drawn on day 63, counting from the first vaccine or placebo injection. The shot given was an Ad26 vector that makes Wuhan-strain SARS-CoV-2 spike. This chain joins TRBV7-2 and TRBJ2-1, with D possibly matching TRBD2 (6 bases). The receptor's source is a person between 18 and 65 years old who received the Ad26.COV2.S COVID-19 vaccine or a placebo. Sequencing was performed on peripheral blood, taken in a trial of Ad26.COV2.S vaccine versus placebo. The CDR3 reads CASSPGRAGYNEQFF. The CDR3 DNA is TGTGCCAGCAGCCCCGGACGGGCGGGGTACAATGAGCAGTTCTTC. Based on the CDR3 plus reference TRBV7-2 and TRBJ2-1, the full variable domain is GAGVSQSPSNKVTEKGKDVELRCDPISGHTALYWYRQSLGQGLEFLIYFQGNSAPDKSGLPSDRFSAERTGGSVSTLTIQRTQQEDSAVYLCASSPGRAGYNEQFFGPGTRLTVL.